A single sample gave rise to the 32 T cell receptor beta chains below, sequenced in a study of T cells in women clearing cervical HPV infection. TCRdb keeps only in-frame clones here, not all; method: immunoSEQ multiplex PCR. This sample's table has around 46,000 clones. Input material: blood buffy coat. These receptor sequences come from a woman aged 18 to 75 with a cervical HPV16 infection that either progressed to CIN3+ or cleared (not recorded which).

Concerning this clone itself: The read ends 3 residues before the CDR3 terminus; that terminus is restored from the germline J gene. J is TRBJ1-1 and V is TRBV7-3; 7 positions match TRBD1. The V gene's germline CDR1 is SGHTA and CDR2 FQGTGA. With 4 bases clipped from V and 3 bases from J, the junction kept 5 bases outside the gene matches. CDR3 length: 14 residues. Incomplete CDR3 DNA: TGTGCCAGCAGCTCTAGAGACAGGGACACTGAA. Its translation: CASSSRDRDTE. The full CDR3 reads CASSSRDRDTEAFF.

A word on this clone: The CDR3 extends 3 residues past the end of the read, so its final part is completed from the germline J gene. The rearrangement uses TRBV19 and TRBJ1-2, with TRBD1 matching over 7 bases. The CDR3 has 14 residues. Germline loops: CDR1 LNHDA, CDR2 SQIVND (reference sequence). V lost 5 bases and J lost 4; bases outside the gene matches: 7. The CDR3 bases that were read are TGTGCCAGTAGTCCGGGACAGAGCCCCTATGGC. This gives the protein CASSPGQSPYG. The entire CDR3 is CASSPGQSPYGYTF.

In the case of this clone: The read is 3 residues too short to cover the CDR3 end, so that end is filled in from the germline J gene. The chain links TRBV7-6 to TRBJ2-1; the match to TRBD2 covers 13 bases. The CDR3 is made up of 16 amino acids. Germline V gene lookup returns CDR1 SGHVS and CDR2 FNYEAQ. After removal of 4 bases from V and 7 bases from J, the junction contained 7 bases not matched to a gene. This chain's CDR3 is CASSYRTSGGRNEQFF. The DNA read from the CDR3 is TGTGCCAGCAGCTACCGGACTAGCGGGGGCCGGAATGAG.

Note on this clone: The observed sequence ends 3 residues before the CDR3 terminus, with the missing tail filled in from the germline J gene. The chain carries TRBV18 and TRBJ2-3; D remains ambiguous. The CDR3 extends over 17 amino acids. The germline V gene has CDR1 KGHSH and CDR2 LQKENI. Incomplete CDR3 DNA: TGTGCCAGCTCACCACCACTCAGGATCGGCCTCAAAGAGACG. The encoded protein is CASSPPLRIGLKET. The full CDR3 protein is CASSPPLRIGLKETQYF.

Notes on this clone: The sequence runs out 3 residues before the end of the CDR3; the remainder is reconstructed from the germline J gene. V is TRBV7-3 and J is TRBJ1-1, with 8 bases identical to TRBD1. V shed 2 bases and J 5 bases; nucleotides not matched to a gene: 4. This CDR3 contains 14 residues. Germline values: CDR1 SGHTA, CDR2 FQGTGA. This chain's CDR3 is CASSLQGARTEAFF. CDR3 DNA (partial): TGTGCCAGCAGCTTACAGGGGGCAAGGACTGAA.

In the case of this clone: Sequencing ends 3 residues short of the CDR3 end; the germline J gene provides the rest. J is TRBJ1-4 and V is TRBV2; 8 bases align to TRBD1. This CDR3 has 13 residues. The germline V gene has CDR1 SNHLY and CDR2 FYNNEI. After removal of 7 bases from V and 8 bases from J, the junction contained 6 bases not matched to a gene. The chain's CDR3 is CASIRDRLEKLFF. CDR3 DNA (partial): TGTGCCAGCATTCGGGACAGGCTCGAAAAA.

About this clone: The read ends 3 residues early relative to the CDR3; the germline J gene fills the gap. The V and J genes are TRBV20-1 and TRBJ2-1; TRBD2 matches at 8 bases. Germline lookup yields CDR1 DFQATT and CDR2 SNEGSKA (reference sequence). The V and J ends lost 0 bases and 5 bases, in that order; junction bases with no gene match: 6. The CDR3 has 15 amino acids. This CDR3 is CSARDPGGLHNEQFF. The CDR3 DNA, read in part, is TGCAGTGCTAGAGATCCGGGGGGGTTACACAATGAG.

About this clone itself: The CDR3 extends 3 residues past the end of the read, so its final part is completed from the germline J gene. This chain connects TRBV5-5 to TRBJ2-2; weak D call: TRBD2 (5 bases). The V gene's germline CDR1 is SGHKS and CDR2 YYEKEE (reference sequence). The CDR3 has 14 residues. V gave up 1 base and J gave up 7 bases, with 11 bases separating them. The part of the CDR3 DNA that was read is TGTGCCAGCAGCTTGTTGGGGAGCGGCGGGGAG. Amino acid sequence: CASSLLGSGGE. The full CDR3 reads CASSLLGSGGELFF. The variable domain in full, with the rest retrieved from reference TRBV5-5 and TRBJ2-2, is DAGVTQSPTHLIKTRGQQVTLRCSPISGHKSVSWYQQVLGQGPQFIFQYYEKEERGRGNFPDRFSARQFPNYSSELNVNALLLGDSALYLCASSLLGSGGELFFGEGSRLTVL.

On this clone: The CDR3 end lies 3 residues beyond the end of the read and is filled in from the germline J gene. V is TRBV18 and J is TRBJ2-1; 7 nucleotides agree with TRBD1. The germline gives CDR1 KGHSH, CDR2 LQKENI. This CDR3 has 16 residues. J was trimmed by 3 bases and V by 5 bases; bases with no gene match: 10. CDR3 DNA, as far as it was read: TGTGCCAGCTCATCCGGCGAGGGGGCGGTCTACAATGAG. Residues: CASSSGEGAVYNE. The entire CDR3 is CASSSGEGAVYNEQFF.

About this clone: The sequenced fragment ends 3 residues before the CDR3 boundary, so the rest is inferred from the germline J gene. The chain is built from TRBV12-5 and TRBJ2-5; 10 nucleotides match TRBD1. The CDR3 has 15 amino acids. The junction had 6 bases not matched to a gene; V was cut back by 3 bases and J by 5 bases. Per the germline V gene, CDR1 is LGHNT and CDR2 is FRNRAP. The covered CDR3 bases are TGTGCTAGTGGTTTCGGGACAGGGGAGAAGGAGACC. This translates into CASGFGTGEKET. In full, the CDR3 reads CASGFGTGEKETQYF.

About this clone: The CDR3 end lies 3 residues beyond the end of the read and is filled in from the germline J gene. The V call is TRBV6-4, the J call TRBJ2-3; perhaps TRBD2 as D (7 bases). The germline V and J ends were trimmed by 2 bases and 3 bases, with 9 bases remaining between them. The CDR3 contains 14 residues. Germline values: CDR1 MRHNA, CDR2 SNTAGT. The sequenced CDR3 bases are TGTGCCAGCAGTGACAGGGGGGGGACAGATACG. This encodes CASSDRGGTDT. The full CDR3 is CASSDRGGTDTQYF.

To note about this clone: The read ends 3 residues before the CDR3 terminus; that terminus is restored from the germline J gene. The J gene is TRBJ2-5, the V gene TRBV7-8; 9 bases map to TRBD2. CDR3 size: 15 residues. Germline assignment: CDR1 SGHVS and CDR2 FQNEAQ. Trimming took 5 bases from V and 4 from J; bases not matched to a gene: 8. The DNA read from the CDR3 is TGTGCCAGCAGCCCCCGACTAGCGGCAACAGAGACC. Protein sequence: CASSPRLAATET. The CDR3 as a whole reads CASSPRLAATETQYF.

Concerning this clone itself: Read sequence stops 3 residues before the CDR3 end, and the germline J gene provides the missing end. This rearrangement joins TRBV6-1 to TRBJ1-2; D is undetermined. The germline gives CDR1 MNHNS, CDR2 SASEGT. The CDR3 length is 12 residues. CDR3 residues: CASSETVYDYTF. The CDR3 DNA, read in part, is TGTGCCAGCAGTGAAACAGTCTACGAC.

A word on this clone: The read falls 3 residues short of the CDR3 end, and the missing part is taken from the germline J gene. The chain uses TRBV29-1 and TRBJ2-4, with a tentative D call TRBD1 (6 bases). The CDR3 runs 18 residues. Per the germline V gene, CDR1 is SQVTM and CDR2 is ANQGSEA. Trimming cost V 4 bases and J 0 bases, with 22 bases left between them. The chain's CDR3 is CSVGWEGMRGLAKNIQYF. CDR3 DNA (partial): TGCAGCGTTGGGTGGGAAGGGATGAGGGGGTTAGCCAAAAACATT.

To note about this clone: The read ends 3 residues early relative to the CDR3; the germline J gene fills the gap. The V and J genes are TRBV6-2 or TRBV6-3 and TRBJ2-5; D perhaps matches TRBD1 (5 bases). Between the trimmed V and J ends, which lost 6 bases and 5 bases, there was a span of 13 bases. CDR3 length equals 13 residues. The V gene's germline CDR1 is MNHEY and CDR2 SVGEGT. The sequenced part of the CDR3 DNA is TGTGCCAGCAGAGCCAGGGTTCGGGAGACC. Its protein is CASRARVRET. The entire CDR3 sequence reads CASRARVRETQYF.

About this clone: The read falls 3 residues short of the CDR3 end, and the missing part is taken from the germline J gene. The chain couples TRBV30 to TRBJ2-7; 9 nucleotides match TRBD1. CDR1 and CDR2 (germline): GTSNPN, SVGIG (reference sequence). The V and J ends lost 4 bases and 2 bases, in that order; junction bases with no gene match: 6. This CDR3 is built from 14 residues. The part of the CDR3 DNA that was read is TGTGCCTGGAAGAAACAGGGGGCGGCCTACGAG. It is translated as CAWKKQGAAYE. The CDR3, in full, reads CAWKKQGAAYEQYF.

On this clone: The sequenced fragment ends 3 residues before the CDR3 boundary, so the rest is inferred from the germline J gene. The chain couples TRBV15 to TRBJ2-3; 8 bases agree with TRBD2. CDR3 length: 15 residues. Germline-derived CDR1 and CDR2 are LNHNV and YYDKDF (reference sequence). The V and J ends lost 1 base and 4 bases, in that order; junction bases with no gene match: 4. The CDR3 DNA, read in part, is TGTGCCACCAGCAGAGCGGGGGGGCCGGCAGATACG. Translating gives CATSRAGGPADT. The full CDR3 protein is CATSRAGGPADTQYF.

With regard to this clone: The read is 3 residues too short to cover the CDR3 end, so that end is filled in from the germline J gene. This rearrangement joins TRBV30 to TRBJ2-2, with D possibly being TRBD2 (6 bases). The CDR3 loop spans 14 amino acids. Germline V gene sequence: CDR1 GTSNPN, CDR2 SVGIG (reference sequence). The sequenced part of the CDR3 DNA is TGTGCCTGGAGCGCCGGAGGGCATAATTCACCG. Residues: CAWSAGGHNSP. In full, the CDR3 is CAWSAGGHNSPLFF.

Turning to this clone: The read terminates 3 residues before the CDR3 end, so the remaining end is supplied by the germline J gene. The chain joins TRBV7-6 to TRBJ2-2; D unclear. Germline loops: CDR1 SGHVS, CDR2 FNYEAQ. The CDR3 has 16 amino acids. Partial CDR3 DNA: TGTGCCAGCAGCCTACCTAATAGCTCCTATAATTCACCG. Its translation is CASSLPNSSYNSP. The full CDR3 reads CASSLPNSSYNSPLFF.

The sequenced part of the CDR3 DNA is TGTGCCAGCAGCTTTGCGGGAGGGGGCACCGGGGAG. It codes for CASSFAGGGTGE. The full CDR3 sequence reads CASSFAGGGTGELFF. The chain links TRBV5-6 to TRBJ2-2; 9 bases align to TRBD2. The CDR3 goes on 3 residues after the read ends, and that part is filled in from the germline J gene. V lost 2 bases and J lost 4; bases outside the gene matches: 3. The CDR3 covers 15 residues. The V gene's germline CDR1 is SGHDT and CDR2 YYEEEE. Together with reference TRBV5-6 and TRBJ2-2, the CDR3 gives the full variable domain: DAGVTQSPTHLIKTRGQQVTLRCSPKSGHDTVSWYQQALGQGPQFIFQYYEEEERQRGNFPDRFSGHQFPNYSSELNVNALLLGDSALYLCASSFAGGGTGELFFGEGSRLTVL.

A word on this clone: The read ends 3 residues before the CDR3 terminus; that terminus is restored from the germline J gene. The chain carries TRBV11-2 and TRBJ1-2; a possible D gene is TRBD1 (5 bases). The V and J ends lost 1 base and 7 bases respectively, with 10 bases between them. Looked up from germline, CDR1 is SGHAT and CDR2 is FQNNGV. The CDR3 length is 13 residues. CDR3 amino acids: CASSLGGAFGYTF. The part of the CDR3 DNA that was read is TGTGCCAGCAGCTTAGGCGGGGCCTTTGGC. Supplemented by reference TRBV11-2 and TRBJ1-2, the full variable domain reads EAGVAQSPRYKIIEKRQSVAFWCNPISGHATLYWYQQILGQGPKLLIQFQNNGVVDDSQLPKDRFSAERLKGVDSTLKIQPAKLEDSAVYLCASSLGGAFGYTFGSGTRLTVV.

With regard to this clone: Read sequence stops 3 residues before the CDR3 end, and the germline J gene provides the missing end. The chain joins TRBV19 to TRBJ2-6; 10 bases are shared with TRBD1. In germline, CDR1 is LNHDA, CDR2 SQIVND (reference sequence). The CDR3 covers 16 residues. J was trimmed by 4 bases and V by 4 bases; bases with no gene match: 4. CDR3 DNA, as far as it was read: TGTGCCAGTAGTACGGGGACAGGGGCCGGGGCCAACGTC. It encodes CASSTGTGAGANV. The full-length CDR3 reads as CASSTGTGAGANVLTF.

The CDR3 loop is CASSHREGTDTYTF. CDR3 DNA, as far as it was read: TGTGCCAGTAGTCACAGGGAGGGGACAGATACC. The V call is TRBV19, the J call TRBJ1-2, with TRBD1 identical over 7 bases. The read stops 3 residues short of the end of the CDR3; the missing end is completed from the germline J gene. Germline-derived CDR1 and CDR2 are LNHDA and SQIVND (reference sequence). This CDR3 is built from 14 residues.

A remark on this clone: Relative to the germline gene, one junction end is altered; a read error may explain this. The CDR3 here is CASSLAEGMGETQYF. The covered CDR3 bases are TGTGCTAGCAGCTTAGCGGAGGGGATGGGTGAGACG. This chain joins TRBV7-7 and TRBJ2-3; a possible D gene is TRBD2 (6 bases). The read ends 3 residues shy of where the CDR3 ends; the end is completed using the germline J gene. The CDR3 has 15 amino acids. Germline lookup yields CDR1 SSHAT and CDR2 FNYEAQ (reference sequence).

On this clone itself: With the read ending 3 residues before the CDR3 end, the germline J gene is used to fill in that end. V and J are TRBV29-1 and TRBJ2-1, with 7 bases aligning to TRBD2. CDR1 and CDR2 from the germline V gene are SQVTM and ANQGSEA. The length of the CDR3 is 13 residues. J lost 6 bases, V lost 3 bases, and 5 bases had no gene match. The CDR3: CSVEPPSGNEQFF. The covered CDR3 bases are TGCAGCGTTGAGCCGCCTAGCGGCAATGAG.

Notes on this clone: The read ends 3 residues early relative to the CDR3; the germline J gene fills the gap. The chain recombines TRBV6-2 or TRBV6-3 with TRBJ2-1; 9 nucleotides match TRBD2. The CDR3 spans 16 residues. CDR1 and CDR2 (germline): MNHEY, SVGEGT. The trim removed 6 bases at V and 4 bases at J, leaving 10 bases unmatched. CDR3 region: CASSPITSGFYNEQFF. The DNA read from the CDR3 is TGTGCCAGCAGCCCTATAACTAGCGGGTTTTACAATGAG.

Concerning this clone itself: Read data end 3 residues before the CDR3 end; the end is taken from the germline J gene. This sequence joins TRBV7-3 and TRBJ1-1; weak D call: TRBD1 (6 bases). The CDR3 has 13 amino acids. Germline V gene lookup returns CDR1 SGHTA and CDR2 FQGTGA. CDR3 DNA, as far as it was read: TGTGCCAGCAGCTTAAGAGACAGGAAAGAA. This encodes CASSLRDRKE. The entire CDR3 sequence reads CASSLRDRKEAFF. The complete variable domain, with remaining parts taken from reference TRBV7-3 and TRBJ1-1, reads GAGVSQTPSNKVTEKGKYVELRCDPISGHTALYWYRQSLGQGPEFLIYFQGTGAADDSGLPNDRFFAVRPEGSVSTLKIQRTERGDSAVYLCASSLRDRKEAFFGQGTRLTVV.

Worth noting for this clone: The read falls 3 residues short of the CDR3 end, and the missing part is taken from the germline J gene. This rearrangement joins TRBV19 to TRBJ1-3; D remains unclear. The CDR3 is made up of 14 amino acids. Germline assignment: CDR1 LNHDA and CDR2 SQIVND (reference sequence). Between the trimmed V and J ends, which lost 5 bases and 0 bases, there was a span of 8 bases. The CDR3 bases that were read are TGTGCCAGTAGTGTTGCGGACTCTGGAAACACC. Translation: CASSVADSGNT. Given in full, the CDR3 is CASSVADSGNTIYF.

As regards this clone: Read coverage stops 3 residues before the CDR3 terminus; the germline J gene supplies the remainder. The rearrangement links TRBV4-1 to TRBJ2-3; no definite D call. Germline V gene lookup returns CDR1 MGHRA and CDR2 YSYEKL. The CDR3 is made up of 16 amino acids. Trimming removed 0 bases at V and 2 bases at J, with 12 bases between. CDR3 bases read: TGCGCCAGCAGCCAAGAATATCGCGACTTCACAGATACG. Translated: CASSQEYRDFTDT. The full CDR3 reads CASSQEYRDFTDTQYF.

With respect to this clone: The read gets to within 3 residues of the CDR3 end, and the germline J gene fills in the rest. The chain joins TRBV20-1 to TRBJ2-3; 11 bases align to TRBD1. Per germline, CDR1 DFQATT and CDR2 SNEGSKA (reference sequence). This CDR3 has 16 residues. V was clipped by 6 bases and J by 2 bases; unmatched bases: 10. CDR3 DNA, as far as it was read: TGCAGTGCGGAAACCGGGACAGGGGGTATCACAGATACG. This encodes CSAETGTGGITDT. The CDR3 in full is CSAETGTGGITDTQYF.

Remarks on this clone: The CDR3 end lies 3 residues beyond the end of the read and is filled in from the germline J gene. V usage is TRBV7-9 and J usage is TRBJ2-2; D is perhaps TRBD1 (6 bases). This CDR3 has 14 amino acids. Germline values: CDR1 SEHNR, CDR2 FQNEAQ (reference sequence). CDR3 DNA (partial): TGTGCCAGCAGCGATACTGGGACAACTGAAAAG. Encoded protein: CASSDTGTTEK. The whole CDR3 protein reads CASSDTGTTEKLFF.

Comments on this clone: The read ends 3 residues early relative to the CDR3; the germline J gene fills the gap. This chain uses TRBV20-1 with TRBJ1-4; the D gene is possibly TRBD1 (6 bases). Trimming took 2 bases from V and 7 from J, leaving 11 bases between them. The CDR3 runs 13 residues. Per the germline V gene, CDR1 is DFQATT and CDR2 is SNEGSKA (reference sequence). The CDR3 loop reads CSARRQGFEKLFF. The CDR3 DNA, read in part, is TGCAGTGCTAGAAGGCAGGGGTTTGAAAAA.